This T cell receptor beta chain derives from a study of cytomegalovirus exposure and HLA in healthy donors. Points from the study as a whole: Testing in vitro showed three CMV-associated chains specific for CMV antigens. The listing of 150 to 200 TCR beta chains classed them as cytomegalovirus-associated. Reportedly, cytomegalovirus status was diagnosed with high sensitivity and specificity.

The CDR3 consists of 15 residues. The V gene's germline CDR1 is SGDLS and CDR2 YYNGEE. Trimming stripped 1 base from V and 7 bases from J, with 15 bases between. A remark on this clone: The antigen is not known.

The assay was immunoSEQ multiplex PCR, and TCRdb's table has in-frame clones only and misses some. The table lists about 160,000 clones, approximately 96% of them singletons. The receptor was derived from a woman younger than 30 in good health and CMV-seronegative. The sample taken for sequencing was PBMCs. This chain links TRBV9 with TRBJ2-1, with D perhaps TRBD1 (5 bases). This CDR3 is CASSVPPDSENEQFF. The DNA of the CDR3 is TGTGCCAGCAGCGTACCTCCCGACAGTGAGAATGAGCAGTTCTTC.